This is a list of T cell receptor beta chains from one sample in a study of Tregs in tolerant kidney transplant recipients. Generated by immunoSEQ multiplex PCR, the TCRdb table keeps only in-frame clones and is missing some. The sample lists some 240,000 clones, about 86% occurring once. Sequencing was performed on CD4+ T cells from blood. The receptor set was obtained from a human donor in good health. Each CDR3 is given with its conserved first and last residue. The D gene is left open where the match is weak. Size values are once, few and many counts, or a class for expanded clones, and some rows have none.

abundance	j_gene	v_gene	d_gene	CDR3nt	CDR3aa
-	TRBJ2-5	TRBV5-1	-	TGCGCCAGCAGCCTCCGGACTGCGTACCAAGAGACCCAGTACTTC	CASSLRTAYQETQYF
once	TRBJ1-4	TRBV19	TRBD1	TGTGCCAGTAGTATAGACAGGGGGCGCAATGAAAAACTGTTTTTT	CASSIDRGRNEKLFF
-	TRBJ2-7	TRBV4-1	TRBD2	TGCGCCAGCAGCCAAGATCAGCGGGGGGGCCGCTACGAGCAGTACTTC	CASSQDQRGGRYEQYF
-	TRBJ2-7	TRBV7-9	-	TGTGCCAGCAGTCTGATACCCGACAAGGCTCGGGGCGAGCAGTACTTC	CASSLIPDKARGEQYF
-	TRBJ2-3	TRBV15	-	TGTGCCACCAGAGGAGGGGGAATGGACACAGATACGCAGTATTTT	CATRGGGMDTDTQYF
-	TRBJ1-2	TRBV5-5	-	TGTGCCAGCAGACGCCCAGGACAGACTTCTTTCTATGGCTACACCTTC	CASRRPGQTSFYGYTF
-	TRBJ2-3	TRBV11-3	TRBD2	TGTGCCAGCAGCTTAGCGGCGGGAGGGGCAGATACGCAGTATTTT	CASSLAAGGADTQYF
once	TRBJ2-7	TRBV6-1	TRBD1	TGTGCCAGCAGGGTGATTACAGGGGGAACCTACGAGCAGTACTTC	CASRVITGGTYEQYF
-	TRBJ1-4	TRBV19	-	TGTGCCAGTAGTATGTACCAGGGTCTCGCAACTAATGAAAAACTGTTTTTT	CASSMYQGLATNEKLFF
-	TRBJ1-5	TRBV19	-	TGTGCCAGTAGTATACAGAGTCAGGGTGCGCAGCCCCAGCATTTT	CASSIQSQGAQPQHF
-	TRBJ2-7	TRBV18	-	TGTGCCAGCTCACCGCGGCAGGGGTTTTCCTACGAGCAGTACTTC	CASSPRQGFSYEQYF
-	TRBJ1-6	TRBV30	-	TGTGCCTGGAGTTGGGGGTTGAGCTCCTATAATTCACCCCTCCACTTT	CAWSWGLSSYNSPLHF
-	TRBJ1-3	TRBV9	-	TGTGCCAGCAGCCCAAGTGGGACGGCTGGAAACACCATATATTTT	CASSPSGTAGNTIYF
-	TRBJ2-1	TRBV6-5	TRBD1	TGTGCCAGCAGCCCCGGGACAGGGGGCAGGAATGAGCAGTTCTTC	CASSPGTGGRNEQFF
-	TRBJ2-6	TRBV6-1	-	TGTGCCAGCCGGGGCTCTGGGGCCAACGTCCTGACTTTC	CASRGSGANVLTF
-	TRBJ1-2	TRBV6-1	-	TGTGCCAGCAGTGAAAATGGGGGTTATGGCTACACCTTC	CASSENGGYGYTF
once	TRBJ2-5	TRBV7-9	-	TGTGCCAGCAGCTTAGCAGGGTCGGAGACCCAGTACTTC	CASSLAGSETQYF
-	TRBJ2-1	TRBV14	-	TGTGCCAGCAGCCAAACACGGGTTATTGCCAATGAGCAGTTCTTC	CASSQTRVIANEQFF
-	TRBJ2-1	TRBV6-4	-	TGTGCCAGCAGCCCTGCCGCCAAACGACTAGGCAATGAGCAGTTCTTC	CASSPAAKRLGNEQFF
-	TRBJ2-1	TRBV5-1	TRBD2	TGCGCCAGCAGCTCCCCGACTAGCGGGAGGGCCGAGTCCTACAATGAGCAGTTCTTC	CASSSPTSGRAESYNEQFF
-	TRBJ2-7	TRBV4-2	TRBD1	TGTGCCAGCAGCCAAGTCAGGGCGACAGGGGACGAGCAGTACTTC	CASSQVRATGDEQYF
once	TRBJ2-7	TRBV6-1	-	TGTGCCAGCAGTCTTCCCCAGGGAGGAATCCACGAGCAGTACTTC	CASSLPQGGIHEQYF
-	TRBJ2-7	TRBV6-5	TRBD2	TGTGCCAGCAGCTTGGGACTAGCCAGATTTGGGGAGCAGTACTTC	CASSLGLARFGEQYF
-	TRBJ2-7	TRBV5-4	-	TGTGCCAGCAGCTTCGGGACCTCCTACGAGCAGTACTTC	CASSFGTSYEQYF
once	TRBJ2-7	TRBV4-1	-	TGCGCCAGCAGCCAAGACTCACGGGCCGGGCCTATCACCTACGAGCAGTACTTC	CASSQDSRAGPITYEQYF
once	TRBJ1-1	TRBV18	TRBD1	TGTGCCAGTCACCAGGCGACAGGGAGTACTGAAGCTTTCTTT	CASHQATGSTEAFF
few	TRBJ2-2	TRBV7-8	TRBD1	TGTGCCAGCAGCCCTCCCTGGACAGGGGACGACACCGGGGAGCTGTTTTTT	CASSPPWTGDDTGELFF
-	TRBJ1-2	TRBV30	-	TGTGCCTGGAGTGTACAAGGGGGCTATGGCTACACCTTC	CAWSVQGGYGYTF
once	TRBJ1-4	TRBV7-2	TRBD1	TGTGCCAGCAGCCCCACACTGACAGGGGCAACTAATGAAAAACTGTTTTTT	CASSPTLTGATNEKLFF
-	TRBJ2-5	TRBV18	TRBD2	TGTGCCAGCTCTCCTCTAGCGGGAGGTGGTGTGGAGACCCAGTACTTC	CASSPLAGGGVETQYF
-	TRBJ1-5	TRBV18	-	TGTGCCAGCTCACCAAGCAGGGGCAATCAGCCCCAGCATTTT	CASSPSRGNQPQHF
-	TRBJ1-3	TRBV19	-	TGTGCCAGTAGTAGAGGACAAGCTGAGGGGAACACCATATATTTT	CASSRGQAEGNTIYF
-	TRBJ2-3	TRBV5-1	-	TGCGCCAGCAGCTTCGGGACGGTGCGTAGCACAGATACGCAGTATTTT	CASSFGTVRSTDTQYF
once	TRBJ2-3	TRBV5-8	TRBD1	TGTGCCAGCAGCTTGGAGGGGGCGGGCACAGATACGCAGTATTTT	CASSLEGAGTDTQYF
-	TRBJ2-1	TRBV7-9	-	TGTGCCAGCAGCTTATCCGGAAATGAGCAGTTCTTC	CASSLSGNEQFF
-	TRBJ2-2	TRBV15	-	TGTGCCACCAGCAGAAGGGCCGGGTCTCAAGGGACCGGGGAGCTGTTTTTT	CATSRRAGSQGTGELFF
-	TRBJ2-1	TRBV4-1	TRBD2	TGCGCCAGCAGCCGGGGGGAAGCCGGGACTAGCGGATACAATGAGCAGTTCTTC	CASSRGEAGTSGYNEQFF
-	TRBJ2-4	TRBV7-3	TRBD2	TGTGCCAGCAGCCCTACCTTAGGTAGCGGGGGCCTTCTAGCCAAAAACATTCAGTACTTC	CASSPTLGSGGLLAKNIQYF
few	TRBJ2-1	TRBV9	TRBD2	TGTGCCAGCAGCGTAGTAGCGGGGGGGCTGCTGAGTGAGCAGTTCTTC	CASSVVAGGLLSEQFF
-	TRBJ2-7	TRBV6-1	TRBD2	TGTGCCAGCAGATCTAGCGGGGAGCAGTACTTC	CASRSSGEQYF
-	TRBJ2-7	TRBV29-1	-	TGCAGCGTTGTGTTGGACTCCGGGAGCTCCTACGAGCAGTACTTC	CSVVLDSGSSYEQYF
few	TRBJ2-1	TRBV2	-	TGTGCCAGCAGTGACTACAATGAGCAGTTCTTC	CASSDYNEQFF
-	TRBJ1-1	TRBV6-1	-	TGTGCCAGCCGGTGGGTTGGGAACACTGAAGCTTTCTTT	CASRWVGNTEAFF
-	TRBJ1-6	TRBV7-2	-	TGTGCCAGCAGCTTAGCCGGCAGGAGCTCCTATAATTCACCCCTCCACTTT	CASSLAGRSSYNSPLHF
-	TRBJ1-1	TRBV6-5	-	TGTGCCAGCAGTTACAGGGGATTCACTGAAGCTTTCTTT	CASSYRGFTEAFF
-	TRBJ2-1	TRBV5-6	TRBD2	TGTGCCAGCAGCTTTGCCGCCGGGACTAGCTCATCTGAGCAGTTCTTC	CASSFAAGTSSSEQFF
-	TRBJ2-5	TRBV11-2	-	TGTGCCAGCAGCTTAACCGAGACCCAGTACTTC	CASSLTETQYF
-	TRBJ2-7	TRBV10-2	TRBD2	TGCGCCAGCCGCTCGGGGGGTCGCACTTACGAGCAGTACTTC	CASRSGGRTYEQYF
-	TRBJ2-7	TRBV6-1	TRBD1	TGTGCCAGCAGGGGGGACAGGAGCTCCTACGAGCAGTACTTC	CASRGDRSSYEQYF
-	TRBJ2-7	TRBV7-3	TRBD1	TGTGCCAGCAGCTTAAATCCGGGGACAGCTTACGAGCAGTACTTC	CASSLNPGTAYEQYF
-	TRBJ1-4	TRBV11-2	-	TGTGCCAGCAGCTTAGATTGGTGGGCAACTAATGAAAAACTGTTTTTT	CASSLDWWATNEKLFF
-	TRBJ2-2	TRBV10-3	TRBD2	TGTGCCATCAAGGGCGGGGGTGGCACCGGGGAGCTGTTTTTT	CAIKGGGGTGELFF
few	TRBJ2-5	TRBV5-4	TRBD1	TGTGCCAGCAGCTTGACGGGACAGAGTCAAGAGACCCAGTACTTC	CASSLTGQSQETQYF
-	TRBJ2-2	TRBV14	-	TGTGCCAGCAGCCAAGATTGGGGGCCCGTGAACACCGGGGAGCTGTTTTTT	CASSQDWGPVNTGELFF
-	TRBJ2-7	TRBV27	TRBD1	TGTGCCAGCAGTTTGGCCGGGACAGGCTCCTACGAGCAGTACTTC	CASSLAGTGSYEQYF
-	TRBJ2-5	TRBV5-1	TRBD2	TGCGCCAGCAGCTTGCTTAGCGGGCAAGAGACCCAGTACTTC	CASSLLSGQETQYF
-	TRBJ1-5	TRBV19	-	TGTGCCAGTAGTACAGGGGCCCAGCCCCAGCATTTT	CASSTGAQPQHF
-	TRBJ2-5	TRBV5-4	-	TGTGCCAGCAGCCCGAGTCATGGACTTGAAGAGACCCAGTACTTC	CASSPSHGLEETQYF
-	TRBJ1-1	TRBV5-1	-	TGCGCCAGCAGCGTCCGACAGGACAACACTGAAGCTTTCTTT	CASSVRQDNTEAFF